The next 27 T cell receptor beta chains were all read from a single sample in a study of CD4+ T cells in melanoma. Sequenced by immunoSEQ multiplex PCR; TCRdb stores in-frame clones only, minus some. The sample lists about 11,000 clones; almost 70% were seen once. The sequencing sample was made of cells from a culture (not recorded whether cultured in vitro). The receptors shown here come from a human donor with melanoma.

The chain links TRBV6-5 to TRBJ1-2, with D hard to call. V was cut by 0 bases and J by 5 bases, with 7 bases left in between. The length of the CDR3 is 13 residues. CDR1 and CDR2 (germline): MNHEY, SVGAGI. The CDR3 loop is CASSYSPQYGYTF. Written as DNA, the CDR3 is TGTGCCAGCAGTTACTCTCCCCAGTATGGCTACACCTTC.

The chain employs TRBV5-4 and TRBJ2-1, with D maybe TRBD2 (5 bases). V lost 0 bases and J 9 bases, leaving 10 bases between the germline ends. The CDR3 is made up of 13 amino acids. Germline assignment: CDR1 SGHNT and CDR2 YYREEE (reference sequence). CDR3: CASSLGGSREQFF. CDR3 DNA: TGTGCCAGCAGCTTGGGAGGGAGTCGTGAGCAGTTCTTC.

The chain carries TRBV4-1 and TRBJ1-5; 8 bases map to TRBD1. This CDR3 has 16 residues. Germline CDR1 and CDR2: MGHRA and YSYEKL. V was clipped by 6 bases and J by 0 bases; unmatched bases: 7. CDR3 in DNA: TGCGCCAGCAGTCCAGGGGGCGCGTATAGCAATCAGCCCCAGCATTTT. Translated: CASSPGGAYSNQPQHF.

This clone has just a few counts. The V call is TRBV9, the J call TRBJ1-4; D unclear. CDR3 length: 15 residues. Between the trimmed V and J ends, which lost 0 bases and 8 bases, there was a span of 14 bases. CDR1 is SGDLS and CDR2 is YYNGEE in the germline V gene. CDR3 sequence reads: CASSVDPMGLEKLFF. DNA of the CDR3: TGTGCCAGCAGCGTAGACCCCATGGGTTTAGAAAAACTGTTTTTT.

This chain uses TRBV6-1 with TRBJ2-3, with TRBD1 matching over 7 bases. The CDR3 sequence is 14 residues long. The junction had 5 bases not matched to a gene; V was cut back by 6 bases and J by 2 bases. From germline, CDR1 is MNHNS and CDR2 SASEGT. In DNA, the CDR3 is TGTGCCAGCAGAGACAGGGCCTACACAGATACGCAGTATTTT. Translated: CASRDRAYTDTQYF.

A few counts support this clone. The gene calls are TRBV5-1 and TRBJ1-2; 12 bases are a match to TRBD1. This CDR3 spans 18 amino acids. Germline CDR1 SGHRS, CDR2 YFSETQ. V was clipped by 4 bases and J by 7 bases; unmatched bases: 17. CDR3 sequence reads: CASSRDSQGTGGGGGYTF. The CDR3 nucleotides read TGCGCCAGCAGCCGCGATTCCCAGGGGACAGGGGGCGGCGGTGGCTACACCTTC. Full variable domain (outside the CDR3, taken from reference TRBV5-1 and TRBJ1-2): KAGVTQTPRYLIKTRGQQVTLSCSPISGHRSVSWYQQTPGQGLQFLFEYFSETQRNKGNFPGRFSGRQFSNSRSEMNVSTLELGDSALYLCASSRDSQGTGGGGGYTFGSGTRLTVV.

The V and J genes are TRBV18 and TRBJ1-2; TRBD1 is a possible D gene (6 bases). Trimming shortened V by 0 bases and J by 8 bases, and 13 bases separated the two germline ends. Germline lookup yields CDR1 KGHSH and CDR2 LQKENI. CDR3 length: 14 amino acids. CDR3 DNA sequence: TGTGCCAGCTCACCACCAAACAGGGTAGGCGGCTACACCTTC. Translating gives CASSPPNRVGGYTF. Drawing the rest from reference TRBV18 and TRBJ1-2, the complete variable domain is NAGVMQNPRHLVRRRGQEARLRCSPMKGHSHVYWYRQLPEEGLKFMVYLQKENIIDESGMPKERFSAEFPKEGPSILRIQQVVRGDSAAYFCASSPPNRVGGYTFGSGTRLTVV.

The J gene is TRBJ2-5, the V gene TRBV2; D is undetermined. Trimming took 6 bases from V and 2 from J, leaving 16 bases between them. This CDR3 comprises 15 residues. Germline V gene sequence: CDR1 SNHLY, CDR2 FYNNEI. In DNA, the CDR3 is TGTGCCAGCAGGACCCTGGACGGTGATCAAGAGACCCAGTACTTC. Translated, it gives CASRTLDGDQETQYF.

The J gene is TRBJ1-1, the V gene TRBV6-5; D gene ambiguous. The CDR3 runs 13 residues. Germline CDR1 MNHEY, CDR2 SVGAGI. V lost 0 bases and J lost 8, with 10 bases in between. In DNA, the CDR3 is TGTGCCAGCAGTTACTCCACTCTGCCCGAAGCTTTCTTT. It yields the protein CASSYSTLPEAFF.

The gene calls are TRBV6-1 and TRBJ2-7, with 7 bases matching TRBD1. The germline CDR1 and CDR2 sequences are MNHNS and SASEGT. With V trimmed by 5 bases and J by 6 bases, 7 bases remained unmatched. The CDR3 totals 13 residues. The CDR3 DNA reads TGTGCCAGCAGTCTCCACCACAGGGGCGAGCAGTACTTC. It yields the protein CASSLHHRGEQYF.

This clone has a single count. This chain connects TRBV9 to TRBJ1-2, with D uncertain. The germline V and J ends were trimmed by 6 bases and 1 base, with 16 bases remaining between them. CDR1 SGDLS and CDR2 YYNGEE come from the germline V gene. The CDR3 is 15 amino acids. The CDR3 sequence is CASTAMNYNNYGYTF. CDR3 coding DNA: TGTGCCAGCACGGCTATGAACTACAATAACTATGGCTACACCTTC. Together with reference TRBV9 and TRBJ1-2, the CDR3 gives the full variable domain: DSGVTQTPKHLITATGQRVTLRCSPRSGDLSVYWYQQSLDQGLQFLIQYYNGEERAKGNILERFSAQQFPDLHSELNLSSLELGDSALYFCASTAMNYNNYGYTFGSGTRLTVV.

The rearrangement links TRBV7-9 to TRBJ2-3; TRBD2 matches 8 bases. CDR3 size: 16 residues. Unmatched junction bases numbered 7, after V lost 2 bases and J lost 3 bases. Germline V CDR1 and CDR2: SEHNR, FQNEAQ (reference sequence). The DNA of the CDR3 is TGTGCCAGCAGCTTACGGGGGGGCCTGGGTACAGATACGCAGTATTTT. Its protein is CASSLRGGLGTDTQYF. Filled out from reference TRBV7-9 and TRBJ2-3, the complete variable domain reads DTGVSQNPRHKITKRGQNVTFRCDPISEHNRLYWYRQTLGQGPEFLTYFQNEAQLEKSRLLSDRFSAERPKGSFSTLEIQRTEQGDSAMYLCASSLRGGLGTDTQYFGPGTRLTVL.

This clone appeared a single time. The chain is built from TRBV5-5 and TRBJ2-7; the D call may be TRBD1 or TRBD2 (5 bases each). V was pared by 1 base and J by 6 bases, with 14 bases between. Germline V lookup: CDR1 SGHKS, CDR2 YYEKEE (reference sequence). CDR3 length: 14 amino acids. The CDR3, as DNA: TGTGCCAGCAGCTTGTGGACGGGGACGAGCGAGCAGTACTTC. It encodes CASSLWTGTSEQYF.

The chain's CDR3 is CASSVGHMGLNTIYF. CDR3 DNA sequence: TGTGCCAGCAGCGTAGGCCATATGGGCCTAAACACCATATATTTT. The rearrangement links TRBV9 to TRBJ1-3; D is ambiguous. The CDR3 totals 15 residues. V lost 0 bases, J lost 6 bases, and 13 bases lay in between. Germline V gene data show CDR1 as SGDLS and CDR2 as YYNGEE.

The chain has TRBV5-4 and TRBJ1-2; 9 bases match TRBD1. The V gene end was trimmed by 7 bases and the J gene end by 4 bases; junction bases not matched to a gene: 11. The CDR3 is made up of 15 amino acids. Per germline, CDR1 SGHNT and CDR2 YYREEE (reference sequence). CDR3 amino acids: CASLRQGGSIYGYTF. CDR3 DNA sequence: TGTGCCAGCCTTAGACAGGGGGGGTCTATCTATGGCTACACCTTC.

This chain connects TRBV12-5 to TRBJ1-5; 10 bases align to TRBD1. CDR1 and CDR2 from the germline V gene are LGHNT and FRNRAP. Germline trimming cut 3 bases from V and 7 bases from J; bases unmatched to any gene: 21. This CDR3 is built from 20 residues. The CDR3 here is CASGFRHLGQGMYGYQPQHF. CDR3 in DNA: TGTGCTAGTGGTTTCCGACACCTGGGACAGGGGATGTATGGATACCAGCCCCAGCATTTT.

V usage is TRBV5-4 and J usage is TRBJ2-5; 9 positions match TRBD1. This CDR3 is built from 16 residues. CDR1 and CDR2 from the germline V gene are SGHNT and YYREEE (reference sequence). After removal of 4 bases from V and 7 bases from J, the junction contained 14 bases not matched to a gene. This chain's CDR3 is CASSHGRDRVMATQYF. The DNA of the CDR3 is TGTGCCAGCAGCCACGGGCGGGACAGGGTGATGGCGACCCAGTACTTC.

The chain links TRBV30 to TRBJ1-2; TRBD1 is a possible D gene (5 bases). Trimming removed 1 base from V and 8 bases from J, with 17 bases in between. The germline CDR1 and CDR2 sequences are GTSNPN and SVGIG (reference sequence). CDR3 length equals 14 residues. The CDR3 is CAWSAMTARRGYTF. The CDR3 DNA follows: TGTGCCTGGAGTGCGATGACAGCACGCCGGGGCTACACCTTC.

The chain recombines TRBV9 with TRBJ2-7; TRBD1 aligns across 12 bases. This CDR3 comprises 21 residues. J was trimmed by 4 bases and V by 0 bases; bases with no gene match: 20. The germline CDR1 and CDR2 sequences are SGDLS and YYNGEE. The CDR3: CASSVEGSRDRGPFGVYEQYF. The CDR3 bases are TGTGCCAGCAGCGTAGAAGGGTCCCGGGACAGGGGGCCGTTTGGCGTGTACGAGCAGTACTTC.

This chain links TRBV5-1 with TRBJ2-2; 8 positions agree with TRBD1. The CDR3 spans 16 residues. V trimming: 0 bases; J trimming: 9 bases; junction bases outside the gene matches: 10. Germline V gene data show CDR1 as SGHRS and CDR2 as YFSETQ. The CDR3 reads CASSLGDRPGDRELFF. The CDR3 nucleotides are TGCGCCAGCAGCTTGGGGGACAGGCCGGGCGACCGGGAGCTGTTTTTT.

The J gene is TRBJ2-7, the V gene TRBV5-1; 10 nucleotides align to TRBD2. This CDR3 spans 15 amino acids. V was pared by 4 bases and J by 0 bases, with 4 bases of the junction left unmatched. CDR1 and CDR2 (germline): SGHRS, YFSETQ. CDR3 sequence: CASSGGLASSYEQYF. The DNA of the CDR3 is TGCGCCAGCAGCGGGGGACTAGCGAGCTCCTACGAGCAGTACTTC.

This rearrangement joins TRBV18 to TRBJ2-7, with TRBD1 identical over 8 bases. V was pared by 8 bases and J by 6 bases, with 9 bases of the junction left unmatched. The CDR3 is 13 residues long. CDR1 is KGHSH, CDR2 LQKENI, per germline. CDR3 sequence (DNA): TGTGCCAGCACGGACAGGGTGGTGGGCGAGCAGTACTTC. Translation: CASTDRVVGEQYF.

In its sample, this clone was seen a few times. CDR3 DNA sequence: TGTGCCACCAGTCCTAGCAATCAGCCCCAGCATTTT. Translated: CATSPSNQPQHF. The V gene is TRBV15, the J gene TRBJ1-5; D gene ambiguous. The CDR3 totals 12 residues. Germline loops: CDR1 LNHNV, CDR2 YYDKDF (reference sequence). V was cut by 6 bases and J by 0 bases, with 3 bases left in between.

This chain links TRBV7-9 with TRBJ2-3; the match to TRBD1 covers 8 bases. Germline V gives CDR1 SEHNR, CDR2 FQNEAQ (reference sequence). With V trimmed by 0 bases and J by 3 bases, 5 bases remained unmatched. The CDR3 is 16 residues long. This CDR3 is CASSLAEDRATDTQYF. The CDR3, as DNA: TGTGCCAGCAGCTTAGCTGAGGACAGGGCTACAGATACGCAGTATTTT.

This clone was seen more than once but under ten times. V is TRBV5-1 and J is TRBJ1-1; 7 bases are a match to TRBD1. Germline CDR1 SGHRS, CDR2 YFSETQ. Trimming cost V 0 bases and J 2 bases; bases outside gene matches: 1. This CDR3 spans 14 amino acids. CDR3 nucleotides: TGCGCCAGCAGCTTGGAGGGGGCCAACACTGAAGCTTTCTTT. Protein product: CASSLEGANTEAFF.

The CDR3 reads CATSRGGEWQEQFF. DNA of the CDR3: TGTGCCACCAGCAGAGGGGGAGAATGGCAAGAGCAGTTCTTC. The V and J genes are TRBV15 and TRBJ2-1, with a tentative D call TRBD2 (5 bases). Germline CDR1 and CDR2: LNHNV and YYDKDF (reference sequence). The CDR3 is made up of 14 amino acids. V was trimmed by 1 base and J by 10 bases, leaving 14 bases between them.

The CDR3 spells CSVDLGKDGNTIYF. The CDR3 coding sequence is TGCAGCGTTGATTTGGGGAAAGATGGAAACACCATATATTTT. The chain links TRBV29-1 to TRBJ1-3; D is uncertain. Germline V lookup: CDR1 SQVTM, CDR2 ANQGSEA. This CDR3 has 14 residues. V dropped 3 bases and J dropped 3 bases, with 12 bases sitting between them.